This T cell receptor (beta chain) emerged from a study of identical twins. TCRdb redid the calling of the 5' RACE reads with MiXCR, one entry per CDR3 protein. The profile shows fewer than 900,000 distinct CDR3 sequences, over 20% of them singletons. The V gene's germline CDR1 is SGDLS and CDR2 YYNGEE. There are 17 residues in the CDR3. Trimming removed 0 bases at V and 2 bases at J, with 14 bases between. The same sample was also used in a study of T cells expressing NK-cell markers. According to that study: Sequencing of TCR beta repertoires drew on sorted CD3+CD56+NKG2C+, CD3+CD56+NKG2C- and CD3+CD56-NKG2C+ T cells.

Sequenced input: PBMCs. The receptor was isolated from a woman younger than 35 in good health. This chain uses TRBV9 with TRBJ2-2, with D perhaps TRBD2 (7 bases). In DNA form, the CDR3 reads TGTGCCAGCAGCGTAGGGCGGGGGACAACCAACACCGGGGAGCTGTTTTTT. This gives the protein CASSVGRGTTNTGELFF.